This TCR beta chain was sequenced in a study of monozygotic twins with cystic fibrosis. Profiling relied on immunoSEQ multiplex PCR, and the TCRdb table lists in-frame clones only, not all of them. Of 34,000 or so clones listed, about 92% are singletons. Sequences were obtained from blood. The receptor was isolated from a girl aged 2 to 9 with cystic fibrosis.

The CDR3 spells CASSQLDRGPAGNTIYF. CDR3 nucleotides: TGCGCCAGCAGCCAGTTGGACAGGGGGCCGGCTGGAAACACCATATATTTT. The V and J genes are TRBV4-1 and TRBJ1-3; 11 bases fit TRBD1. The CDR3 runs 17 residues. Germline CDR1 MGHRA, CDR2 YSYEKL. Trimming removed 3 bases from V and 2 bases from J; junction bases left unmatched: 6.